By share of the sample, the clone carrying this T cell receptor (beta chain) is medium-sized (0.01 to 0.1%). Its target is not known. This entry comes from a study of CD4+ T cells in melanoma. Findings and limits, study-wide: A reported correlation linked neoantigen-specific CD4+ T cells to CD8+, macrophage and B cell function.

Profiling relied on immunoSEQ multiplex PCR, and the TCRdb table lists in-frame clones only, not all of them. The table lists 9,000 to 10,000 clones, 69% of them singletons. V was clipped by 0 bases and J by 6 bases, with 12 bases between them. The germline gives CDR1 SGHDT, CDR2 YYEEEE. This CDR3 region has 14 residues. The sample consisted of peripheral blood. The sequence derives from a human donor with melanoma. The rearrangement links TRBV5-6 to TRBJ1-2; D is possibly TRBD1 (6 bases). Written as DNA, the CDR3 is TGTGCCAGCAGCTTGGGGGGGGCTCCTCATGGCTACACCTTC. Its protein product is CASSLGGAPHGYTF.